The next 7 T cell receptor beta chains were all read from a single sample in a study of T cells in Graves' hyperthyroidism and ophthalmopathy. Using RNA transcripts as the source, TCR beta CDR3 regions were amplified. Primed by the HTBI set, a first-round RT-PCR was run on the TCR CDR3. MiXCR, run by TCRdb on the multiplex PCR reads, gives a single entry per CDR3 protein. The table has fewer than 500,000 distinct CDR3 sequences, approximately 14% seen once. The source material was blood. The receptors here all came from a woman aged 25 to 45 with Graves' ophthalmopathy.

The V and J genes are TRBV6-1 and TRBJ2-1; no definite D call. Germline V gene lookup returns CDR1 MNHNS and CDR2 SASEGT. V was shortened by 0 bases and J by 6 bases, with 9 bases between the two germline ends. CDR3 length: 14 amino acids. CDR3 amino acids: CASSEAGRPNEQFF. The CDR3 region has the DNA TGTGCCAGCAGTGAAGCGGGAAGACCCAATGAGCAGTTCTTC.

This clonotype occurred many times. The chain has TRBV20-1 and TRBJ1-1; D is perhaps TRBD1 (6 bases). Trimming cost V 1 base and J 4 bases, with 10 bases left between them. CDR1 and CDR2 (germline): DFQATT, SNEGSKA (reference sequence). The CDR3 covers 13 residues. CDR3 sequence reads: CSARGGAGTEAFF. In nucleotides, the CDR3 is TGCAGTGCTAGAGGGGGGGCTGGCACTGAAGCTTTCTTT.

The genes are TRBV19 and TRBJ1-5; D might be TRBD1 (6 bases). The CDR3 runs to 13 residues. V lost 6 bases and J 5 bases, leaving 11 bases between the germline ends. Germline V gene data show CDR1 as LNHDA and CDR2 as SQIVND (reference sequence). The DNA of the CDR3 is TGTGCCAGTAGAGTCAGGGGCGATCAGCCCCAGCATTTT. This sequence encodes CASRVRGDQPQHF.

This clonotype showed up many times. The rearrangement joins TRBV28 to TRBJ1-2, with D maybe TRBD1 (6 bases). V dropped 2 bases and J dropped 2 bases, with 9 bases sitting between them. The CDR3 spans 14 residues. CDR1 is MDHEN and CDR2 is SYDVKM in the germline V gene. The CDR3: CASSLTGTNYGYTF. For the CDR3, the DNA is TGTGCCAGCAGTTTAACAGGGACAAACTATGGCTACACCTTC.

Concerning this clonotype itself: A clone one base away is much larger, so this may be a read error. The gene calls are TRBV7-2 and TRBJ2-7, with D perhaps matching TRBD2 (6 bases). Germline CDR1 and CDR2: SGHTA and FQGNSA. The CDR3 totals 14 residues. CDR3 sequence (DNA): TGTGCCAGCAGCCTAGCGAACAGCCGCTACGAGCAGTACTTC. It translates to CASSLANSRYEQYF.

This sequence joins TRBV19 and TRBJ1-5, with 12 nucleotides matching TRBD1. Germline assignment: CDR1 LNHDA and CDR2 SQIVND (reference sequence). V was pared by 4 bases and J by 6 bases, with 10 bases of the junction left unmatched. The CDR3 runs 17 residues. CDR3 protein: CASSTEAGTGGRQPQHF. The CDR3 DNA is TGTGCCAGTAGTACGGAAGCCGGGACAGGGGGCCGTCAGCCCCAGCATTTT.

A few counts support this clonotype. This chain connects TRBV20-1 to TRBJ1-4, with 7 bases identical to TRBD1. This CDR3 is 16 amino acids long. V dropped 6 bases and J dropped 4; count of bases not matched to a gene: 14. Per germline, CDR1 DFQATT and CDR2 SNEGSKA (reference sequence). The CDR3 sequence: CSAPKIHRGINEKLFF. CDR3 DNA sequence: TGCAGTGCCCCTAAGATCCACAGGGGTATTAATGAAAAACTGTTTTTT.